This T cell receptor beta chain stems from a study of quantifying T cell responses using KT2 cells. Study-level information: Reverse transcription used primers in the TCR alpha and beta constant regions.

The cDNA 3' end received a ligated oligonucleotide with a UMI. First-round PCR used roughly 4 cycles and beta primers RC1.1 and RC1.2 covering TRBC1 and TRBC2. TCRdb reprocessed the UMI-ligation and nested PCR reads via MiXCR and lists one record per CDR3 protein. The table has roughly 50,000 distinct CDR3 sequences, 10% to 15% seen once. KT2, a clone with a known TCR, was spiked into unfractionated PBMC. Different KT2-to-PBMC ratios were created with a constant PBMC count. V was clipped by 3 bases and J by 4 bases; unmatched bases: 4. In germline, CDR1 is LNHDA, CDR2 SQIVND (reference sequence). The CDR3 sequence is 14 residues long.

This TCR was recovered from a human donor. The chain combines TRBV19 with TRBJ1-1; 8 bases line up with TRBD1. Sequenced input: PBMCs spiked with cells of the T cell clone KT2. This chain's CDR3 is CASSIDRGGTEAFF. Here the CDR3 DNA reads TGTGCCAGTAGTATCGACAGGGGTGGCACTGAAGCTTTCTTT.